This TCR beta chain was recorded in a study of sequential checkpoint blockade in melanoma. The CDR3 has 12 amino acids. V gave up 6 bases and J gave up 8 bases, with 11 bases separating them. Germline CDR1 reads ENHRY; CDR2 reads SYGVKD. Treatment: randomized to nivolumab then ipilimumab (arm A) or the reverse (arm B). A few counts support this clone. Generated by immunoSEQ multiplex PCR, the TCRdb table keeps only in-frame clones and is missing some. The sample carries fewer than 20,000 clones, roughly 61% recorded once. The input for sequencing was CD8+ T cells sorted from blood (inferred from file names), taken from a patient given nivolumab and ipilimumab in sequence. The TCR comes from a human donor with melanoma. The V and J genes are TRBV10-3 and TRBJ2-1, with D unresolved. In DNA form, the CDR3 reads TGTGCCATCAGCGCCGAATGGCATGAGCAGTTCTTC. As protein: CAISAEWHEQFF.